The sample holds many counts of the clone carrying this TCR beta chain. In germline, CDR1 is ENHRY, CDR2 SYGVKD. V was cut by 10 bases and J by 0 bases, with 21 bases left in between. The CDR3 has 16 amino acids. TCRdb reanalysed the 5' RACE reads using MiXCR and keeps one entry per CDR3 protein. The sample has roughly 340,000 distinct CDR3 sequences, roughly 4% seen once. The data derive from a study of T cells after yellow fever vaccination. This clonotype was sampled from a man younger than 35 who received the YFV17D yellow fever vaccine. This chain connects TRBV10-3 to TRBJ1-2, with TRBD1 as a possible D gene (6 bases). The specimen comprised PBMCs, sampled 5 days after the yellow fever booster vaccination. The CDR3 loop reads CATRGGSGTANYGYTF. The CDR3 coding sequence is TGTGCCACCCGAGGGGGGAGCGGGACCGCTAACTATGGCTACACCTTC.